This TCR beta chain was obtained from a study of shared clonotypes between healthy human individuals. Trimming pared 0 bases from V and 4 bases from J, leaving 18 bases between. CDR1 and CDR2 from the germline V gene are MNHEY and SMNVEV (reference sequence). This CDR3 region has 17 residues. CD45RO-negative CD8 cells positively selected for CCR7 made up the naive population, which excluded terminally differentiated effector memory CD45RA+ cells. Study-level results: Richness estimates generally favored naive over memory subsets. Non-shared clonotypes had lower generation probabilities than clonotypes shared by all four sorted-subset donors.

At the deep level, the assay was run. Sorted-subset replicate PCRs used around 0.2 ug DNA, some 30,000 T cell genomes. Generated by immunoSEQ multiplex PCR, the TCRdb table keeps only in-frame clones and is missing some. The sample has nearly 2 million clones, about 95% seen once. For this clone: Its antigen is currently unknown.

The TCR was taken from a man aged 18 to 30 in good health. Sequencing was done on a sample of naive CD8+ T cells sorted from blood. The gene calls are TRBV27 and TRBJ1-2; D may be TRBD1 (6 bases). Here the CDR3 DNA reads TGTGCCAGCAGTTTATCGGCAGGGGTCGCACCTCTCTATGGCTACACCTTC. It codes for CASSLSAGVAPLYGYTF.